This TCR beta chain was documented in a study of control samples from healthy donors and cancer patients (TCRdb year 2020). As for this clone: The clone's antigen remains unknown. Base qualities are missing; no much larger clone stands one base away.

Library prep was done by the immunoSEQ multiplex PCR assay. TCRdb limited this immuneACCESS table to in-frame rearrangements with V and J called. A share of clones is missing; checked studies link under half to unresolved V genes, and the rest is unexplained. Present in this sample are about 150,000 clones, 93% of which were seen just once. The ten top clones hold roughly 6.2% of the sample. Looking up the germline V gene (reference sequence) yields CDR1 LNHDA and CDR2 SQIVND. V sheds 2 bases and J sheds 0 bases, leaving 5 bases between their ends. Including the terminal cysteine and phenylalanine, the CDR3 comprises 14 residues. The only DNA kept is the CDR3, 42 bases in frame from the first base.

Specimen: blood. Here the chain combines TRBV19 and TRBJ1-3; the D gene cannot be named for sure. The source is a man younger than 30 in good health. The DNA sequence is as follows: TGTGCCAGTAGTATACCATTCTCTGGAAACACCATATATTTT. This yields the protein CASSIPFSGNTIYF.